The 13 T cell receptor beta chains below all came from one sample that was sequenced in a study of CD8+ T cells in alopecia areata (dated by TCRdb to the late 2010s). The method was the immunoSEQ multiplex PCR assay. RNA was extracted from all samples and reverse transcribed into cDNA as template for TCR sequencing. TCRdb carries this immuneACCESS record with in-frame sequences only. Its versions omit some clonotypes, under half of them owing to an unresolved V gene in the studies checked, with the rest unexplained. This sample holds about 270,000 clones; approximately 60% were observed only once. The ten largest clones capture roughly 0.88% of the sample. The intended sense of this specimen's treatment or condition label: oral pan-JAK inhibitor, 5-10 mg twice daily. This material consisted of CD4+ T cells sorted from blood, taken around week 54, from a patient treated with tofacitinib. Receptor source: a human donor with alopecia areata.

This chain uses TRBV27 with TRBJ2-5; a possible D gene is TRBD1 (5 bases). In germline, CDR1 is MNHEY, CDR2 SMNVEV (reference sequence). Trimming took 3 bases from V and 5 from J, leaving 19 bases between them. The CDR3 runs 16 residues. This chain's CDR3 is CASSFTPGPIRETQYF. Written as DNA, the CDR3 is TGTGCCAGCAGTTTCACACCAGGGCCGATCCGGGAGACCCAGTACTTC.

On this clone itself: The same CDR3 can be traced to other DNA sequences in this sample. This chain links TRBV30 with TRBJ1-2; tentative D call: TRBD1 (5 bases). Germline assignment: CDR1 GTSNPN and CDR2 SVGIG (reference sequence). The CDR3 consists of 12 residues. Trimming cost V 0 bases and J 7 bases, with 9 bases left between them. CDR3 bases: TGTGCCTGGAGTGTAAGGGGTAGTGGCTACACCTTC. Translated, it gives CAWSVRGSGYTF.

The chain's CDR3 is CASSQELGDTQYF. The CDR3 nucleotides are TGTGCCAGCAGCCAAGAACTCGGGGATACGCAGTATTTT. The chain joins TRBV14 to TRBJ2-3; D remains unclear. CDR3 length: 13 residues. CDR1 SGHDN and CDR2 FVKESK come from the germline V gene. V gave up 0 bases and J gave up 6 bases, with 7 bases separating them.

V is TRBV27 and J is TRBJ2-2; maybe TRBD1 (5 bases). Between the trimmed V and J ends, which lost 6 bases and 5 bases, there was a span of 10 bases. This CDR3 has 13 residues. Germline values: CDR1 MNHEY, CDR2 SMNVEV (reference sequence). CDR3 region: CASRGLGTGELFF. The CDR3 DNA reads as TGTGCCAGCAGGGGGCTGGGAACCGGGGAGCTGTTTTTT.

The genes are TRBV30 and TRBJ1-1, with D maybe TRBD1 (6 bases). The CDR3 totals 11 residues. V lost 4 bases to trimming and J lost 5 bases, with 8 bases between them. Germline V gene data show CDR1 as GTSNPN and CDR2 as SVGIG (reference sequence). In nucleotides, the CDR3 is TGTGCCTGGACCCAGGGGACTGAAGCTTTCTTT. Protein product: CAWTQGTEAFF.

V gene TRBV5-4 combines with J gene TRBJ2-4, with D perhaps given as TRBD1 or TRBD2 (5 bases each). V lost 3 bases and J lost 8, with 12 bases in between. Germline lookup yields CDR1 SGHNT and CDR2 YYREEE (reference sequence). CDR3 size: 13 residues. Here the CDR3 DNA reads TGTGCCAGCAGCTATCGTGAGGGGCACATTCAGTACTTC. Its translation is CASSYREGHIQYF.

The genes are TRBV6-5 and TRBJ1-2; 7 bases line up with TRBD1. The CDR3 totals 14 residues. J was trimmed by 3 bases and V by 8 bases; bases with no gene match: 9. Germline loops: CDR1 MNHEY, CDR2 SVGAGI. The CDR3 bases are TGTGCCAGCGCAGCGGACAGGTTATACTATGGCTACACCTTC. It is translated as CASAADRLYYGYTF.

A few counts support this clone. The chain carries TRBV18 and TRBJ2-1; D gene unclear. Germline values: CDR1 KGHSH, CDR2 LQKENI. There are 11 residues in the CDR3. The ends were cut back, 5 bases at V and 6 bases at J, with 5 bases in the middle. The CDR3 region has the DNA TGTGCCAGCTCAGTCCGCAATGAGCAGTTCTTC. Its translation: CASSVRNEQFF. Looking up the rest from reference TRBV18 and TRBJ2-1 gives the full variable domain: NAGVMQNPRHLVRRRGQEARLRCSPMKGHSHVYWYRQLPEEGLKFMVYLQKENIIDESGMPKERFSAEFPKEGPSILRIQQVVRGDSAAYFCASSVRNEQFFGPGTRLTVL.

The gene calls are TRBV25-1 and TRBJ1-2, with 8 bases that match TRBD1. V dropped 2 bases and J dropped 4; count of bases not matched to a gene: 3. Per germline, CDR1 MGHDK and CDR2 SYGVNS. The CDR3 is 14 residues long. This chain's CDR3 is CASSERTGTYGYTF. The CDR3 coding sequence is TGTGCCAGCAGTGAACGGACAGGGACCTATGGCTACACCTTC.

A single count supports this clone. The V call is TRBV27, the J call TRBJ1-5, with TRBD1 as a possible D gene (6 bases). V was pared by 5 bases and J by 9 bases, with 17 bases between. There are 14 residues in the CDR3. Germline loops: CDR1 MNHEY, CDR2 SMNVEV (reference sequence). The CDR3 is CASSQRQVGGPQHF. The DNA for the CDR3 is TGTGCCAGCAGTCAAAGACAGGTCGGGGGGCCCCAGCATTTT.

In its sample, this clone was seen a few times. J is TRBJ2-7 and V is TRBV29-1; D unclear. This CDR3 spans 13 amino acids. V lost 4 bases, J lost 0 bases, and 10 bases lay in between. Germline V lookup: CDR1 SQVTM, CDR2 ANQGSEA. CDR3 protein: CSVAWPLSYEQYF. Written as DNA, the CDR3 is TGCAGCGTTGCCTGGCCTCTCTCCTACGAGCAGTACTTC.

The chain recombines TRBV10-1 with TRBJ1-1; D is undetermined. Germline assignment: CDR1 WNHNN and CDR2 SYGVQD (reference sequence). Trimming took off 2 bases at V and 7 bases at J, with 11 bases between the two ends. The CDR3 runs to 13 residues. The CDR3 loop is CASSESPFGEAFF. In DNA, the CDR3 is TGCGCCAGCAGTGAGAGCCCGTTTGGTGAAGCTTTCTTT.

V is TRBV7-2 and J is TRBJ1-6; D possibly corresponds to TRBD1 (5 bases). The CDR3 length is 15 residues. Trimming pared 1 base from V and 5 bases from J, leaving 9 bases between. Germline V CDR1 and CDR2: SGHTA, FQGNSA. CDR3 amino acids: CASSLDPGHNSPLHF. The CDR3 DNA reads as TGTGCCAGCAGCTTAGATCCAGGGCATAATTCACCCCTCCACTTT. Looking up the rest from reference TRBV7-2 and TRBJ1-6 gives the full variable domain: GAGVSQSPSNKVTEKGKDVELRCDPISGHTALYWYRQSLGQGLEFLIYFQGNSAPDKSGLPSDRFSAERTGGSVSTLTIQRTQQEDSAVYLCASSLDPGHNSPLHFGNGTRLTVT.